This passage covers 5 T cell receptor beta chains from one sample sequenced in a study of blood T cell repertoires in COVID-19. This table comes from immunoSEQ multiplex PCR, and its TCRdb copy is limited to in-frame clones, with some not included. The table has just over 250,000 clones, approximately 90% seen once. The sample comprised peripheral blood. The receptors originated from a man aged 60 to 75 who had recovered from COVID-19.

This clone was seen a handful of times. V and J are TRBV19 and TRBJ1-5, with D maybe TRBD1 (6 bases). The CDR3 spans 16 residues. Germline V gene sequence: CDR1 LNHDA, CDR2 SQIVND (reference sequence). V dropped 7 bases and J dropped 0 bases, with 16 bases sitting between them. The CDR3 nucleotides read TGTGCCAGTAACGCAGGGGACCTTAATAGCAATCAGCCCCAGCATTTT. Protein product: CASNAGDLNSNQPQHF.

The chain employs TRBV29-1 and TRBJ2-7; 9 bases agree with TRBD1. CDR3 length equals 13 residues. V trimming: 7 bases; J trimming: 3 bases; junction bases outside the gene matches: 7. Germline CDR1 reads SQVTM; CDR2 reads ANQGSEA. DNA for the CDR3: TGCAGCGCCGGGACAGGGAAAAACTACGAGCAGTACTTC. It translates to CSAGTGKNYEQYF.

V gene TRBV5-4 combines with J gene TRBJ2-1; tentative D call: TRBD1 (6 bases). Germline CDR1 SGHNT, CDR2 YYREEE (reference sequence). The CDR3 is 13 amino acids. Trimming removed 4 bases at V and 12 bases at J, with 17 bases between. CDR3 amino acids: CASSLRGSIAQFF. CDR3 nucleotides: TGTGCCAGCAGCCTCAGGGGATCGATCGCGCAGTTCTTC. The full variable domain, with the rest looked up from reference TRBV5-4 and TRBJ2-1, is ETGVTQSPTHLIKTRGQQVTLRCSSQSGHNTVSWYQQALGQGPQFIFQYYREEENGRGNFPPRFSGLQFPNYSSELNVNALELDDSALYLCASSLRGSIAQFFGPGTRLTVL.

J is TRBJ1-5 and V is TRBV2, with a weak D call TRBD1 (6 bases). The V end lost 2 bases, the J end lost 0 bases, and 8 bases lay between the germline ends. This CDR3 is 15 amino acids long. Germline lookup yields CDR1 SNHLY and CDR2 FYNNEI. The CDR3: CASSENRVSNQPQHF. DNA for the CDR3: TGTGCCAGCAGTGAAAACAGGGTTAGCAATCAGCCCCAGCATTTT.

The DNA for the CDR3 is TGTGCCAGCAGTCGTCTCCCAGGGCTCGCGGATGAGCAGTTCTTC. Its translation is CASSRLPGLADEQFF. This chain uses TRBV6-5 with TRBJ2-1, with D perhaps matching TRBD1 (5 bases). In germline, CDR1 is MNHEY, CDR2 SVGAGI. CDR3 length: 15 residues. With 5 bases removed from V and 8 bases from J, the gap between germline ends came to 19 bases.